Below are 12 T cell receptor beta chains sequenced from a single sample in a study of T cell responses to AZD1222 COVID-19 vaccine. Profiling relied on immunoSEQ multiplex PCR, and the TCRdb table lists in-frame clones only, not all of them. The profile shows around 91,000 clones, roughly nine tenths of them singletons. This material consisted of peripheral blood, taken 28 days after the second AZD1222 dose. The receptors shown here come from an adult who received the AZD1222 COVID-19 vaccine.

The rearrangement joins TRBV2 to TRBJ1-5, with D perhaps matching TRBD1 (6 bases). V lost 5 bases to trimming and J lost 0 bases, with 11 bases between them. Germline loops: CDR1 SNHLY, CDR2 FYNNEI. The CDR3 runs to 15 residues. Here the CDR3 reads CASSQTGLSNQPQHF. CDR3 DNA: TGTGCCAGCAGTCAAACAGGGCTTAGCAATCAGCCCCAGCATTTT.

V gene TRBV9 combines with J gene TRBJ2-3, with a tentative D call TRBD1 (6 bases). Trimming took off 3 bases at V and 4 bases at J, with 15 bases between the two ends. In germline, CDR1 is SGDLS, CDR2 YYNGEE. CDR3 length: 15 residues. DNA for the CDR3: TGTGCCAGCAGCGCTCCCTCACAGGGACCAGATACGCAGTATTTT. Translation: CASSAPSQGPDTQYF.

This chain uses TRBV2 with TRBJ1-1; D unresolved. CDR1 and CDR2 (germline): SNHLY, FYNNEI. The CDR3 contains 14 residues. The V end was cut by 8 bases, the J end by 4 bases, with 17 bases between. The CDR3 bases are TGTGCCAGCTCACAGACCGGGAGGGTCACTGAAGCTTTCTTT. It specifies CASSQTGRVTEAFF. The full variable domain, in which reference TRBV2 and TRBJ1-1 provide the parts outside the CDR3, is EPEVTQTPSHQVTQMGQEVILRCVPISNHLYFYWYRQILGQKVEFLVSFYNNEISEKSEIFDDQFSVERPDGSNFTLKIRSTKLEDSAMYFCASSQTGRVTEAFFGQGTRLTVV.

The V call is TRBV11-2, the J call TRBJ1-1; 7 bases fit TRBD1. The CDR3 length is 14 residues. Unmatched junction bases numbered 2, after V lost 1 base and J lost 3 bases. Germline lookup yields CDR1 SGHAT and CDR2 FQNNGV. The CDR3 DNA sequence: TGTGCCAGCAGCTTAGGGGACAGCGACACTGAAGCTTTCTTT. It specifies CASSLGDSDTEAFF.

The CDR3 bases are TGTGCCAGCAGGATTAGCGGCGGTGAGCAGTTCTTC. Translated, it gives CASRISGGEQFF. The V and J genes are TRBV2 and TRBJ2-1; possibly TRBD2 for D (6 bases). CDR3 length: 12 amino acids. V was cut by 6 bases and J by 9 bases, with 12 bases left in between. Looked up from germline, CDR1 is SNHLY and CDR2 is FYNNEI. The full variable domain, in which reference TRBV2 and TRBJ2-1 provide the parts outside the CDR3, is EPEVTQTPSHQVTQMGQEVILRCVPISNHLYFYWYRQILGQKVEFLVSFYNNEISEKSEIFDDQFSVERPDGSNFTLKIRSTKLEDSAMYFCASRISGGEQFFGPGTRLTVL.

The V gene is TRBV27, the J gene TRBJ2-3; D is undetermined. The germline V gene encodes CDR1 MNHEY and CDR2 SMNVEV (reference sequence). Trimming took 0 bases from V and 8 from J, leaving 3 bases between them. This CDR3 has 11 residues. CDR3 loop: CASSLSGTQYF. The CDR3 nucleotides read TGTGCCAGCAGTTTATCGGGTACGCAGTATTTT.

V is TRBV9 and J is TRBJ2-5; 9 bases align to TRBD2. The CDR3 has 16 amino acids. J lost 2 bases, V lost 0 bases, and 5 bases had no gene match. Germline V gives CDR1 SGDLS, CDR2 YYNGEE. CDR3 in DNA: TGTGCCAGCAGCGTAGGAGTTAGCGGGAGTCAAGAGACCCAGTACTTC. It encodes CASSVGVSGSQETQYF.

The rearrangement uses TRBV25-1 and TRBJ2-5; D is possibly TRBD1 (5 bases). With 6 bases removed from V and 7 bases from J, the gap between germline ends came to 12 bases. CDR1 and CDR2 from the germline V gene are MGHDK and SYGVNS. This CDR3 is 12 amino acids long. The CDR3 protein is CASRTDPGTQYF. As DNA, the CDR3 is TGTGCCAGCAGGACAGACCCAGGGACCCAGTACTTC.

The chain carries TRBV3-1 (or the pseudogene TRBV3-2) and TRBJ1-6; 7 bases line up with TRBD1. J lost 7 bases, V lost 2 bases, and 11 bases had no gene match. The CDR3 covers 17 residues. The germline CDR1 and CDR2 sequences are LGHDT and YNNKEL (reference sequence). CDR3 protein: CASSQPGQFGVNSPLHF. Here the CDR3 DNA reads TGTGCCAGCAGCCAACCGGGACAGTTTGGAGTCAATTCACCCCTCCACTTT.

V usage is TRBV19 and J usage is TRBJ2-7; D remains ambiguous. The CDR3 consists of 15 residues. Germline CDR1 LNHDA, CDR2 SQIVND (reference sequence). Between the trimmed V and J ends, which lost 6 bases and 0 bases, there was a span of 15 bases. The CDR3 loop reads CASSLDGVLSYEQYF. For the CDR3, the DNA is TGTGCCAGTAGCTTGGACGGCGTACTCTCCTACGAGCAGTACTTC.

The chain is built from TRBV28 and TRBJ2-7, with 9 bases fitting TRBD1. The germline V gene has CDR1 MDHEN and CDR2 SYDVKM. Losses at the gene ends were 3 bases for V and 7 bases for J; bases not matched to a gene: 10. This CDR3 region has 15 residues. This chain's CDR3 is CASSFRYRGLGEQYF. The DNA of the CDR3 is TGTGCCAGCAGTTTTAGGTACAGGGGGCTGGGTGAGCAGTACTTC. The variable domain in full, with the rest retrieved from reference TRBV28 and TRBJ2-7, is DVKVTQSSRYLVKRTGEKVFLECVQDMDHENMFWYRQDPGLGLRLIYFSYDVKMKEKGDIPEGYSVSREKKERFSLILESASTNQTSMYLCASSFRYRGLGEQYFGPGTRLTVT.

This sequence joins TRBV5-1 and TRBJ2-3; D unresolved. The CDR3 sequence is 13 residues long. CDR1 is SGHRS and CDR2 is YFSETQ in the germline V gene. Deletions cut 4 bases from V and 0 bases from J, with 6 bases between. The CDR3 DNA sequence: TGCGCCAGCAGCGCCGAGAGCACAGATACGCAGTATTTT. Protein: CASSAESTDTQYF.